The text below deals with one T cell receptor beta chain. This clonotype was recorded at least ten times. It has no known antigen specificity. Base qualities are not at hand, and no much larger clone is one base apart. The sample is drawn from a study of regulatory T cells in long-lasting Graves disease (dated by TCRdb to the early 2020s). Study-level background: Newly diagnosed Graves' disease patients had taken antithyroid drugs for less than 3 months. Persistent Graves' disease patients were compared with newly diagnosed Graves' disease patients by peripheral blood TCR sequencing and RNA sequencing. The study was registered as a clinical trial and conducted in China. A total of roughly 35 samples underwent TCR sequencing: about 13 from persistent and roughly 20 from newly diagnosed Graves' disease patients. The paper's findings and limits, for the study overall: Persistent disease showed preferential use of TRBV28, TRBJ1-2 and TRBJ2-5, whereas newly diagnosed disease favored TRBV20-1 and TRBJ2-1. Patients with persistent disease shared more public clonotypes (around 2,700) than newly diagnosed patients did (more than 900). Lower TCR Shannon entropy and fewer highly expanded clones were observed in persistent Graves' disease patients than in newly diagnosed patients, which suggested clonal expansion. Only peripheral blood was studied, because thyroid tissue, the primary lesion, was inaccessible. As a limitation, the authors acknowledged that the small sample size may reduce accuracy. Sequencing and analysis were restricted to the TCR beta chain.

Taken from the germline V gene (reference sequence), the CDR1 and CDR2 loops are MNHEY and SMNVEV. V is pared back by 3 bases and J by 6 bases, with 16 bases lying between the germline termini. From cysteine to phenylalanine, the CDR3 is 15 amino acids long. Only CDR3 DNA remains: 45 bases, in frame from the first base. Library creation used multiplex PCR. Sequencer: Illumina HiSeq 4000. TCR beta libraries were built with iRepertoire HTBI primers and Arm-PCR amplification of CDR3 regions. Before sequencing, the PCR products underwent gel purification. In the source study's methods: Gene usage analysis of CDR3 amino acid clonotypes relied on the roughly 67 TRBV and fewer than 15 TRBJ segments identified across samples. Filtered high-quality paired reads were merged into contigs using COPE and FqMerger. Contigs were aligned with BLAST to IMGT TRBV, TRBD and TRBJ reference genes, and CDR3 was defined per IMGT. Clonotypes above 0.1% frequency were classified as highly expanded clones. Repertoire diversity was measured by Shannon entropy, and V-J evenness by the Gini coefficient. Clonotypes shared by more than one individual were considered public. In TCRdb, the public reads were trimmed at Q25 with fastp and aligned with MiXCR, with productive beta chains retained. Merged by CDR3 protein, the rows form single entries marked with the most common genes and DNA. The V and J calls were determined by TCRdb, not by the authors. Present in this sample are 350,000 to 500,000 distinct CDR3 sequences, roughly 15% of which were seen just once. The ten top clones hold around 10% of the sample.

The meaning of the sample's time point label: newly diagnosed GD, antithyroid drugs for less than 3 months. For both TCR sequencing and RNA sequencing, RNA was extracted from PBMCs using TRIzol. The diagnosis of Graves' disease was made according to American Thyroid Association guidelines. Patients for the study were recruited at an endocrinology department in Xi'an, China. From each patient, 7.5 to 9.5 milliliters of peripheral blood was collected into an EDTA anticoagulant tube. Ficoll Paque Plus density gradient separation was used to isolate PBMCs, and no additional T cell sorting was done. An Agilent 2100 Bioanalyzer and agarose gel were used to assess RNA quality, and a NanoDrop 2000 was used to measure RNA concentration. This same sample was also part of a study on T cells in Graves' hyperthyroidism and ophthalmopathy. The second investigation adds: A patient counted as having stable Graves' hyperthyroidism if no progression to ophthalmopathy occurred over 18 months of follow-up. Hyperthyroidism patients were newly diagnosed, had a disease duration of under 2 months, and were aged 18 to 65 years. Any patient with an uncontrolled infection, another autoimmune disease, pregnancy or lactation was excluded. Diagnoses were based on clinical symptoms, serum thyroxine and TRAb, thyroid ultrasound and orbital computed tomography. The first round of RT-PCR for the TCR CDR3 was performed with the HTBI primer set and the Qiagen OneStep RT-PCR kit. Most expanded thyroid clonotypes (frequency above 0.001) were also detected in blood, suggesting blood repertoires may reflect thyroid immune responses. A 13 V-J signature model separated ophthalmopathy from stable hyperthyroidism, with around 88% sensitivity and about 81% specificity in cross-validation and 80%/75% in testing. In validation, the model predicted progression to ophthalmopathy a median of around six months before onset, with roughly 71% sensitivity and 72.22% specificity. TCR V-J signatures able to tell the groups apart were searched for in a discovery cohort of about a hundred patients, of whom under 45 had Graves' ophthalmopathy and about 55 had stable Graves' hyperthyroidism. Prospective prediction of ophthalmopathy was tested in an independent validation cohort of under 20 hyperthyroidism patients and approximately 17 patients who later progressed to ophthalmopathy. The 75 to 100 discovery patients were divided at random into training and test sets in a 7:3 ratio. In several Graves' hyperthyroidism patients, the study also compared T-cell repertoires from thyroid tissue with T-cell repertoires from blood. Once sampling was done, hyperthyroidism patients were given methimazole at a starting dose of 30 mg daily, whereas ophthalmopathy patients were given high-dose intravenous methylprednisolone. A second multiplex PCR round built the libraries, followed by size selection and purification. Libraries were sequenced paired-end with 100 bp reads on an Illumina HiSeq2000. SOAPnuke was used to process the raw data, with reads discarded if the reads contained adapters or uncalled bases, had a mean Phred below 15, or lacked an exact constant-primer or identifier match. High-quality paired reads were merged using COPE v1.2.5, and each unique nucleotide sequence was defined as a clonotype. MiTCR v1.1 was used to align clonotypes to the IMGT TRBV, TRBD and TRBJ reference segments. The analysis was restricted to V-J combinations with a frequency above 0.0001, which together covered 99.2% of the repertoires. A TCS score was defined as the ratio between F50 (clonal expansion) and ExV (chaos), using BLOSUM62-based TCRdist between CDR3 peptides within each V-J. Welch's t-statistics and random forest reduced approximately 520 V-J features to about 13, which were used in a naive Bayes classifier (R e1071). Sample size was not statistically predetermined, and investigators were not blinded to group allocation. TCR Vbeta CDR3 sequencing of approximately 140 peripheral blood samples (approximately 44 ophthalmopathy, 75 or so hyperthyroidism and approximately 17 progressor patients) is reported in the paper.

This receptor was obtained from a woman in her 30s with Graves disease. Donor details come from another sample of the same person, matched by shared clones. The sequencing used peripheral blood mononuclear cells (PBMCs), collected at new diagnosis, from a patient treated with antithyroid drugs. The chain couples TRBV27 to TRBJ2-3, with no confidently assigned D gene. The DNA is TGTGCCAGCAGTTTCTCCGTCCGTTCATGGGATACGCAGTATTTT. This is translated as CASSFSVRSWDTQYF.